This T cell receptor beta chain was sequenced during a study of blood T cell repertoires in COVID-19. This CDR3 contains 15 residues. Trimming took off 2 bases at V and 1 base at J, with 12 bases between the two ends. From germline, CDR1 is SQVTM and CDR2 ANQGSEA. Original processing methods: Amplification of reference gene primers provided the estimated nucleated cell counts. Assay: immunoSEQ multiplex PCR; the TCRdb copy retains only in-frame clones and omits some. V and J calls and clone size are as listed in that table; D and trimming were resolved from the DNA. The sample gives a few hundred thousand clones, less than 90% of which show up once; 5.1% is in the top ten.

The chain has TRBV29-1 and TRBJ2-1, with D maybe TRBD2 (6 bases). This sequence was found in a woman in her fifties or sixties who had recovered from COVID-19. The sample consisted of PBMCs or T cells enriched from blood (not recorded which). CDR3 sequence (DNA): TGCAGCGTTGAAAGGGGCGGGAAATCCTACAATGAGCAGTTCTTC. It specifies CSVERGGKSYNEQFF.